One T cell receptor beta chain is described in this entry. The target antigen is unknown. The sample comes from a study of T cells in Graves' hyperthyroidism and ophthalmopathy. Germline CDR1 reads DFQATT; CDR2 reads SNEGSKA (reference sequence). The V end lost 0 bases, the J end lost 3 bases, and 11 bases lay between the germline ends. The CDR3 is 14 amino acids. Diagnosis rested on symptoms, serum thyroxine and TRAb, thyroid ultrasound, and orbital computed tomography. Study-wide results and limits: Using 13 V-J features, a model discriminated ophthalmopathy from stable hyperthyroidism.

TCR beta CDR3 region amplification was performed from RNA transcripts. TCR CDR3 regions were first amplified by RT-PCR with HTBI primers. TCRdb recomputed calls from the multiplex PCR reads with MiXCR, one row per CDR3 protein. The sample has 30,000 to 35,000 distinct CDR3 sequences, approximately 50% seen once. The sequence came from a woman aged 35 to 49 with Graves' ophthalmopathy. The chain links TRBV20-1 to TRBJ1-1; unclear D gene. Sequences were obtained from blood. In DNA form, the CDR3 reads TGCAGTGCTAGAGATCCCTCCGGGGACACTGAAGCTTTCTTT. Translated, it gives CSARDPSGDTEAFF.